Shown below are 13 T cell receptor beta chains from a single sample sequenced in a study of CD8 T cells in Susac syndrome. The RNA input was about 0.45 to 1 ug, and it was reverse transcribed with random hexamers. TCRdb re-called the immunoSEQ multiplex PCR reads with MiXCR, one entry per CDR3 protein. Counted here are fewer than 250,000 distinct CDR3 sequences, approximately 90% occurring once; the ten biggest clones make up about 0.15%. Sequencing input: CD8+ T cells from PBMCs. The receptor set was obtained from a human donor with multiple sclerosis.

V and J are TRBV27 and TRBJ1-1; 8 bases fit TRBD1. Germline CDR1 reads MNHEY; CDR2 reads SMNVEV (reference sequence). The CDR3 has 14 amino acids. With V trimmed by 0 bases and J by 5 bases, 2 bases remained unmatched. The CDR3 DNA sequence: TGTGCCAGCAGTTTATCCCAGGGGGCGACTGAAGCTTTCTTT. It yields the protein CASSLSQGATEAFF.

The rearrangement links TRBV13 to TRBJ1-1, with D unresolved. CDR1 is PRHDT and CDR2 is FYEKMQ in the germline V gene (reference sequence). V lost 5 bases, J lost 0 bases, and 13 bases lay in between. CDR3 length equals 15 residues. CDR3 loop: CASSRGEGMNTEAFF. The CDR3 DNA is TGTGCCAGCAGCCGAGGAGAGGGTATGAACACTGAAGCTTTCTTT.

The chain uses TRBV13 and TRBJ2-5, with D maybe TRBD2 (6 bases). Looked up from germline, CDR1 is PRHDT and CDR2 is FYEKMQ (reference sequence). Trimming cost V 5 bases and J 1 base, with 17 bases left between them. This CDR3 has 16 residues. The CDR3 DNA sequence: TGTGCCAGCAGCCCTAGTGGTAGCGGTATCCAAGAGACCCAGTACTTC. Its protein product is CASSPSGSGIQETQYF. The full variable domain, rest sourced from reference TRBV13 and TRBJ2-5, is AAGVIQSPRHLIKEKRETATLKCYPIPRHDTVYWYQQGPGQDPQFLISFYEKMQSDKGSIPDRFSAQQFSDYHSELNMSSLELGDSALYFCASSPSGSGIQETQYFGPGTRLLVL.

The chain is built from TRBV2 and TRBJ1-5, with no clear D. The CDR3 is 14 amino acids. Between the trimmed V and J ends, which lost 5 bases and 3 bases, there was a span of 11 bases. The germline gives CDR1 SNHLY, CDR2 FYNNEI. CDR3 amino acids: CASSLPVPNQPQHF. CDR3 nucleotides: TGTGCCAGCAGTTTACCCGTCCCCAATCAGCCCCAGCATTTT.

This rearrangement joins TRBV19 to TRBJ1-5, with D unclear. Per germline, CDR1 LNHDA and CDR2 SQIVND (reference sequence). V lost 3 bases to trimming and J lost 9 bases, with 21 bases between them. The CDR3 consists of 16 residues. The CDR3 nucleotides read TGTGCCAGTAGTATTTCTTTGGAACAGCCCCAAGGGCCCCAGCATTTT. Its protein is CASSISLEQPQGPQHF.

The genes are TRBV2 and TRBJ2-7; 7 nucleotides match TRBD1. The V gene end was trimmed by 7 bases and the J gene end by 3 bases; junction bases not matched to a gene: 18. CDR1 and CDR2 (germline): SNHLY, FYNNEI. The CDR3 is 17 residues long. CDR3 in DNA: TGTGCCAGCATGGATCAGACAGGGAAAGGGGAAATCTACGAGCAGTACTTC. This encodes CASMDQTGKGEIYEQYF.

This clonotype occurred once. V usage is TRBV5-6 and J usage is TRBJ2-1; 14 positions match TRBD2. This CDR3 contains 16 residues. Per germline, CDR1 SGHDT and CDR2 YYEEEE. V shed 3 bases and J 7 bases; nucleotides not matched to a gene: 6. DNA of the CDR3: TGTGCCAGCAGCTACGGACTAGCGGGAGGAGGGAATGAGCAGTTCTTC. Its protein product is CASSYGLAGGGNEQFF.

This clonotype was seen a single time. The CDR3 DNA follows: TGTGCCAGTAGTGTCAATACAGGGGGTGACACCATATATTTT. Its protein is CASSVNTGGDTIYF. V and J are TRBV19 and TRBJ1-3; 8 positions agree with TRBD1. V lost 5 bases to trimming and J lost 8 bases; unmatched junction nucleotides: 8. CDR3 size: 14 residues. The germline CDR1 and CDR2 sequences are LNHDA and SQIVND (reference sequence).

The chain couples TRBV7-9 to TRBJ1-2; D call uncertain. V was cut by 3 bases and J by 4 bases, with 12 bases left in between. The germline V gene has CDR1 SEHNR and CDR2 FQNEAQ (reference sequence). This CDR3 region has 14 residues. CDR3 coding DNA: TGTGCCAGCAGCTTTATAGATCGAGGCTATGGCTACACCTTC. Translated, it gives CASSFIDRGYGYTF.

V is TRBV30 and J is TRBJ2-1; no clear D gene. The CDR3 has 16 residues. The V gene's germline CDR1 is GTSNPN and CDR2 SVGIG (reference sequence). Trimming cost V 0 bases and J 0 bases, with 12 bases left between them. The CDR3 coding sequence is TGTGCCTGGAGTGTATCGCAGTTGAGCTCCTACAATGAGCAGTTCTTC. This sequence encodes CAWSVSQLSSYNEQFF.

The rearrangement links TRBV6-5 to TRBJ2-2; TRBD2 matches 7 bases. J gave up 6 bases and V 4 bases, and 11 bases lay outside the gene matches. Germline-derived CDR1 and CDR2 are MNHEY and SVGAGI. CDR3 length equals 16 residues. CDR3 region: CASSWGLISNAGELFF. The CDR3 bases are TGTGCCAGCAGTTGGGGACTAATATCAAACGCCGGGGAGCTGTTTTTT.

The genes are TRBV10-2 and TRBJ1-1; 8 nucleotides agree with TRBD1. Trimming took 6 bases from V and 3 from J; bases not matched to a gene: 9. Per the germline V gene, CDR1 is WSHSY and CDR2 is SAAADI. This CDR3 region has 15 residues. The CDR3 here is CASSDRGFMDTEAFF. The CDR3 DNA follows: TGCGCCAGCAGCGACAGGGGATTTATGGACACTGAAGCTTTCTTT.

This clonotype was seen a single time. V gene TRBV7-9 combines with J gene TRBJ2-7; D call uncertain. The germline gives CDR1 SEHNR, CDR2 FQNEAQ (reference sequence). The germline V and J ends were trimmed by 0 bases and 4 bases, with 7 bases remaining between them. The CDR3 runs to 13 residues. CDR3 sequence (DNA): TGTGCCAGCAGCTTAGCGAACCAATACGAGCAGTACTTC. This encodes CASSLANQYEQYF. The full variable domain, in which reference TRBV7-9 and TRBJ2-7 provide the parts outside the CDR3, is DTGVSQNPRHKITKRGQNVTFRCDPISEHNRLYWYRQTLGQGPEFLTYFQNEAQLEKSRLLSDRFSAERPKGSFSTLEIQRTEQGDSAMYLCASSLANQYEQYFGPGTRLTVT.